These 19 T cell receptor beta chains were sequenced from one sample in a study of CD8+CD57+ T cells in acquired aplastic anemia. Genomic DNA served as template for TCR beta VDJ and CDR3 profiling. Via MiXCR, TCRdb re-called the reads, giving one row per CDR3 protein. The data hold under 500,000 distinct CDR3 sequences, with 25% to 40% observed a single time. Patients sequenced had flow cytometry evidence of CD8+CD57+ cell expansion. The sequenced material came from sorted CD4+, CD8+, or CD8+CD57+ T cells (not recorded which) from PBMCs. The receptors originated from a human donor with aplastic anemia.

The chain couples TRBV4-3 to TRBJ2-3; a weak D match, TRBD2 (7 bases). Germline V lookup: CDR1 LGHNA, CDR2 YSLEER. CDR3 size: 15 residues. V lost 2 bases and J 4 bases, leaving 13 bases between the germline ends. The CDR3 is CASSQLRGGADTQYF. The CDR3 bases are TGCGCCAGCAGCCAACTCCGAGGGGGGGCAGATACGCAGTATTTT.

The chain combines TRBV7-3 with TRBJ2-3; either TRBD1 or TRBD2 may fit D (6 bases each). CDR1 and CDR2 from the germline V gene are SGHTA and FQGTGA. The V and J ends lost 5 bases and 1 base respectively, with 13 bases between them. The CDR3 loop spans 15 amino acids. The CDR3 is CASSPERGGTDTQYF. CDR3 in DNA: TGTGCCAGCAGCCCAGAGAGGGGGGGCACAGATACGCAGTATTTT.

The J gene is TRBJ2-7, the V gene TRBV19, with D possibly matching TRBD1 (6 bases). CDR3 size: 14 residues. CDR1 and CDR2 from the germline V gene are LNHDA and SQIVND (reference sequence). Trimming pared 11 bases from V and 7 bases from J, leaving 24 bases between. CDR3 DNA sequence: TGTGCCTGGAGTGTAGTCCGGGGCAGGGGTGAGCAGTACTTC. Translation: CAWSVVRGRGEQYF. The variable domain in full, completed from reference TRBV19 and TRBJ2-7, reads DGGITQSPKYLFRKEGQNVTLSCEQNLNHDAMYWYRQDPGQGLRLIYYSQIVNDFQKGDIAEGYSVSREKKESFPLTVTSAQKNPTAFYLCAWSVVRGRGEQYFGPGTRLTVT.

Note on this clonotype: Just one base apart from a much larger clone, this may be a read error. V usage is TRBV12-3 or TRBV12-4 and J usage is TRBJ1-5; tentatively, D is TRBD1 (5 bases). V lost 0 bases, J lost 15 bases, and 12 bases lay in between. This CDR3 is 12 amino acids long. In nucleotides, the CDR3 is TGTGCCAGCAGTTTAGCGTTGGGACGCTTGCATTTT. It encodes CASSLALGRLHF.

This chain uses TRBV6-2 or TRBV6-3 with TRBJ2-3; 12 bases fit TRBD2. The CDR3 has 19 amino acids. Losses at the gene ends were 0 bases for V and 3 bases for J; bases not matched to a gene: 10. Germline V gene lookup returns CDR1 MNHEY and CDR2 SVGEGT. CDR3 residues: CASSYSASSGGAVTDTQYF. CDR3 nucleotides: TGTGCCAGCAGTTACTCGGCCTCTAGCGGGGGGGCCGTGACAGATACGCAGTATTTT.

CDR3 coding DNA: TGTGCTAGTGGTTTGGGAGGGAGCTACGAGCAGTACTTC. Protein product: CASGLGGSYEQYF. The V gene is TRBV12-5, the J gene TRBJ2-7, with D perhaps TRBD2 (5 bases). Between the trimmed V and J ends, which lost 1 base and 3 bases, there was a span of 7 bases. The length of the CDR3 is 13 residues. Germline CDR1 LGHNT, CDR2 FRNRAP.

In its sample, this clonotype was seen many times. The chain combines TRBV7-9 with TRBJ1-6; D is ambiguous. The CDR3 is made up of 15 amino acids. The germline V gene encodes CDR1 SEHNR and CDR2 FQNEAQ (reference sequence). Trimming left V 11 bases short and J 0 bases short, with 14 bases between. The CDR3 reads CALTVGSSYNSPLHF. The CDR3 bases are TGTGCCCTTACAGTAGGGAGCTCCTATAATTCACCCCTCCACTTT.

Here the CDR3 reads CASSAPGQGGQFF. For the CDR3, the DNA is TGTGCCAGCAGTGCACCGGGACAGGGCGGTCAGTTCTTC. The chain is built from TRBV2 and TRBJ2-1, with 9 bases lining up with TRBD1. Germline lookup yields CDR1 SNHLY and CDR2 FYNNEI. CDR3 length equals 13 residues. J lost 13 bases, V lost 4 bases, and 8 bases had no gene match.

The V and J genes are TRBV10-3 and TRBJ2-7, with 8 bases matching TRBD2. The CDR3 totals 14 residues. J was trimmed by 1 base and V by 4 bases; bases with no gene match: 3. Germline CDR1 and CDR2: ENHRY and SYGVKD. The CDR3 protein is CAISVTSGSYEQYF. CDR3 nucleotide sequence: TGTGCCATCAGTGTAACTAGCGGATCCTACGAGCAGTACTTC.

This clonotype was seen once. Possible read error: a much larger clone is one base away. This rearrangement joins TRBV9 to TRBJ1-1; D gene uncertain. V lost 3 bases and J lost 4, with 10 bases in between. CDR3 size: 13 residues. Germline V gene data show CDR1 as SGDLS and CDR2 as YYNGEE. The CDR3 spells CASSAIGTTEAFF. The CDR3 DNA follows: TGTGCCAGCAGCGCGATAGGCACCACTGAAGCTTTCTTT.

This chain links TRBV20-1 with TRBJ2-5; D unclear. Trimming left V 0 bases short and J 2 bases short, with 10 bases between. The germline gives CDR1 DFQATT, CDR2 SNEGSKA (reference sequence). This CDR3 contains 14 residues. CDR3 DNA: TGCAGTGCTAGAGATGTAGGGCTTCAAGAGACCCAGTACTTC. This gives the protein CSARDVGLQETQYF.

Details on this clonotype: At one end the junction does not follow the germline gene, possibly because of a read error. The genes are TRBV10-3 and TRBJ2-7; D unclear. Germline V gives CDR1 ENHRY, CDR2 SYGVKD. The CDR3 runs to 14 residues. This chain's CDR3 is CASSASANRREQYF. The CDR3 coding sequence is TGTGCCAGCAGTGCAAGTGCTAACCGTCGCGAGCAGTACTTC.

The rearrangement links TRBV20-1 to TRBJ1-1; TRBD1 might be the D (5 bases). This CDR3 is 14 amino acids long. CDR1 DFQATT and CDR2 SNEGSKA come from the germline V gene (reference sequence). The ends were cut back, 1 base at V and 5 bases at J, with 14 bases in the middle. CDR3 residues: CSARGSRAHTEAFF. The DNA for the CDR3 is TGCAGTGCTAGAGGTAGCAGGGCTCATACTGAAGCTTTCTTT.

This chain uses TRBV15 with TRBJ1-5; a weak D match, TRBD1 (5 bases). Trimming cost V 4 bases and J 4 bases, with 8 bases left between them. The CDR3 is made up of 13 amino acids. CDR1 LNHNV and CDR2 YYDKDF come from the germline V gene (reference sequence). CDR3 region: CATSIQGNQPQHF. For the CDR3, the DNA is TGTGCCACCAGCATTCAGGGAAATCAGCCCCAGCATTTT.

This clonotype has more than one count but fewer than ten. Being one base from a much bigger clone, this may be a read error. In DNA form, the CDR3 reads TGTGCCACGGCGGACAACTCCTACGAGCGGTACTTC. Residues: CATADNSYERYF. The V call is TRBV19, the J call TRBJ2-7; TRBD1 might be the D (5 bases). The CDR3 loop spans 12 amino acids. Germline V gene lookup returns CDR1 LNHDA and CDR2 SQIVND (reference sequence).

The sample holds many counts of this clonotype. The chain employs TRBV19 and TRBJ2-7; D gene uncertain. This CDR3 contains 14 residues. Germline V gene data show CDR1 as LNHDA and CDR2 as SQIVND (reference sequence). Trimming took 10 bases from V and 2 from J, leaving 18 bases between them. CDR3 loop: CATKVETYPYEQYF. Here the CDR3 DNA reads TGTGCCACCAAAGTAGAAACATACCCCTACGAGCAGTACTTC.

The chain carries TRBV12-3 or TRBV12-4 and TRBJ2-5, with a tentative D call TRBD1 (6 bases). There are 13 residues in the CDR3. Trimming pared 8 bases from V and 1 base from J, leaving 11 bases between. CDR3 sequence: CASLRTAQETQYF. As DNA, the CDR3 is TGTGCCAGCTTGCGGACAGCCCAAGAGACCCAGTACTTC.

This clonotype was picked up many times. V and J are TRBV20-1 and TRBJ1-1, with unresolved D. From germline, CDR1 is DFQATT and CDR2 SNEGSKA (reference sequence). Trimming pared 6 bases from V and 1 base from J, leaving 9 bases between. This CDR3 is 12 amino acids long. CDR3 protein: CSALGPNTEAFF. The CDR3 region has the DNA TGCAGTGCCCTCGGACCGAACACTGAAGCTTTCTTT.

The chain couples TRBV5-1 to TRBJ2-1; TRBD1 agrees at 9 bases. J was trimmed by 8 bases and V by 0 bases; bases with no gene match: 6. The CDR3 length is 15 residues. CDR1 is SGHRS, CDR2 YFSETQ, per germline. CDR3 sequence (DNA): TGCGCCAGCAGCTTGGAAGGACAGGGGTTCGATGAGCAGTTCTTC. Translation gives CASSLEGQGFDEQFF.